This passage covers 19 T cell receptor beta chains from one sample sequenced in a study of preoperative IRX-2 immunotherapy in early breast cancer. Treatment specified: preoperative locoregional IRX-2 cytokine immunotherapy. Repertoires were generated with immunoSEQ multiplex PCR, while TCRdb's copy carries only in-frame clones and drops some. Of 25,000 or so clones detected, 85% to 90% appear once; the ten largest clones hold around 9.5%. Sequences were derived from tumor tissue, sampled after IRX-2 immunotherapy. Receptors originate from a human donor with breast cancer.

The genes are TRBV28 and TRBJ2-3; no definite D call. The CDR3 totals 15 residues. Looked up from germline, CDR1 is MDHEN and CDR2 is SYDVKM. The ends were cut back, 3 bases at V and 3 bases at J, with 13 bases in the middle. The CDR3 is CASSFSGRGTDTQYF. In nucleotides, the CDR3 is TGTGCCAGCAGTTTTTCAGGAAGAGGTACAGATACGCAGTATTTT.

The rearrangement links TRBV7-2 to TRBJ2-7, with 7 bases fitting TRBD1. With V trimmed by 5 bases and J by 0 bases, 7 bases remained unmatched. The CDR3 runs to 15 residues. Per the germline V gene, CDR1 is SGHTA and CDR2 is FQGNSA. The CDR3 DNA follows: TGTGCCAGCAGCGACAGGGCACGAGCCTCCTACGAGCAGTACTTC. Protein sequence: CASSDRARASYEQYF.

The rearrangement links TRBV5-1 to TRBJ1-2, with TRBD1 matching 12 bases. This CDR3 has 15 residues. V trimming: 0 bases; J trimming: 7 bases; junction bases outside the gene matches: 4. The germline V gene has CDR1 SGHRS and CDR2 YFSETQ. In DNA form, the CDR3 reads TGCGCCAGCAGCTTGGGGGGACAGGGGGCGAGTGGCTACACCTTC. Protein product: CASSLGGQGASGYTF.

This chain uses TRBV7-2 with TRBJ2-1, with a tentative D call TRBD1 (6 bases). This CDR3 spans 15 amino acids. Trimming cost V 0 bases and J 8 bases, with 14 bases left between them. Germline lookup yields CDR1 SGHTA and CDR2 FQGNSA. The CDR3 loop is CASSLAGQGWDEQFF. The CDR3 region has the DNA TGTGCCAGCAGCTTAGCGGGGCAGGGGTGGGATGAGCAGTTCTTC.

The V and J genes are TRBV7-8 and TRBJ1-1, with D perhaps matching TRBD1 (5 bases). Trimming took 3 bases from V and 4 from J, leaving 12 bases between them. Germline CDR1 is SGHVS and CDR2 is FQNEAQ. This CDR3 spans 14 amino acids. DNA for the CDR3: TGTGCCAGCAGCTTGAGGGGAGGGGTCACTGAAGCTTTCTTT. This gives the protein CASSLRGGVTEAFF.

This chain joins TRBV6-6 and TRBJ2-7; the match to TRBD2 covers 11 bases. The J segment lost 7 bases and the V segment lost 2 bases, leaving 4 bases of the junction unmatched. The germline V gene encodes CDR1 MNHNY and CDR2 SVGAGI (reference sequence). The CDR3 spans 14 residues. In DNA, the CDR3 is TGTGCCAGCAGTTACGGGGTAGCGGGAGGGGAGCAGTACTTC. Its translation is CASSYGVAGGEQYF.

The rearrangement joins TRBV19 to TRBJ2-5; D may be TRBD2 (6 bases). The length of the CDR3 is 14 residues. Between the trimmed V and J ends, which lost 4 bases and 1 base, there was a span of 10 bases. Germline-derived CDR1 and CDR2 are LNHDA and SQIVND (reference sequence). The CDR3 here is CASSRRDSQETQYF. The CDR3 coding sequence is TGTGCCAGTAGTAGGCGGGACTCCCAAGAGACCCAGTACTTC.

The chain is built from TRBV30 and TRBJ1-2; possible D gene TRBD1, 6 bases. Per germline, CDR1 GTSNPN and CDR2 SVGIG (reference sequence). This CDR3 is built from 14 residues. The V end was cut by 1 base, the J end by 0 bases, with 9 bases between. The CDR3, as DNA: TGTGCCTGGAGTGGACAGGAGTCTAACTATGGCTACACCTTC. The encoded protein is CAWSGQESNYGYTF. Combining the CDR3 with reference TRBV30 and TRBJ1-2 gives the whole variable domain SQTIHQWPATLVQPVGSPLSLECTVEGTSNPNLYWYRQAAGRGLQLLFYSVGIGQISSEVPQNLSASRPQDRQFILSSKKLLLSDSGFYLCAWSGQESNYGYTFGSGTRLTVV.

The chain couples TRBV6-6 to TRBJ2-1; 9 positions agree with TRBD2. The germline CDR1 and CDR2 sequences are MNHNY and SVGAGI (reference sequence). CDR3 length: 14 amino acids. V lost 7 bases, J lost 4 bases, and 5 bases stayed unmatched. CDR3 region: CASNLAGTYNEQFF. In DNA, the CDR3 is TGTGCCAGCAACCTAGCGGGGACTTACAATGAGCAGTTCTTC.

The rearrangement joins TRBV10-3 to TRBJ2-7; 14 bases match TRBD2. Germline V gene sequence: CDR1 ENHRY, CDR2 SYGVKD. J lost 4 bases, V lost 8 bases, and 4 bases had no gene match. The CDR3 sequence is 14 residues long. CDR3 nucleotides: TGTGCCATCGGGACTAGCGGGAGCCTGTACGAGCAGTACTTC. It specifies CAIGTSGSLYEQYF.

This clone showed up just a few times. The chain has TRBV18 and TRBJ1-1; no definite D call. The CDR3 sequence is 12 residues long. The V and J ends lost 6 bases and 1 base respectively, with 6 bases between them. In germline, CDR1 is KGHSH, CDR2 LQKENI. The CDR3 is CASSSENTEAFF. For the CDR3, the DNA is TGTGCCAGCTCTTCAGAGAACACTGAAGCTTTCTTT.

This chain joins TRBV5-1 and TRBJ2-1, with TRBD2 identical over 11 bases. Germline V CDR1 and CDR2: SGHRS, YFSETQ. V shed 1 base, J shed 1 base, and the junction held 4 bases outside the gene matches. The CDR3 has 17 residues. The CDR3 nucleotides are TGCGCCAGCAGCTTGAGGCTAGCGGGGGGTTCCTACAATGAGCAGTTCTTC. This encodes CASSLRLAGGSYNEQFF.

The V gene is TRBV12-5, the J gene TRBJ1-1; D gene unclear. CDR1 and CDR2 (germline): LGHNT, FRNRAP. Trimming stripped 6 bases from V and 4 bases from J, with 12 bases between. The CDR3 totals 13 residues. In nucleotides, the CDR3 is TGTGCTAGTGGCCAGGAAGCGGGCACTGAAGCTTTCTTT. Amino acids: CASGQEAGTEAFF.

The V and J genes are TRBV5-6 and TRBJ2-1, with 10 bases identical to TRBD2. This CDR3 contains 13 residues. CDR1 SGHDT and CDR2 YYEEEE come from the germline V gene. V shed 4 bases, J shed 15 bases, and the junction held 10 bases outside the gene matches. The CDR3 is CASSGQRGGRLFF. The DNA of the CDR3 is TGTGCCAGCAGCGGACAGCGGGGGGGCCGTCTGTTCTTC.

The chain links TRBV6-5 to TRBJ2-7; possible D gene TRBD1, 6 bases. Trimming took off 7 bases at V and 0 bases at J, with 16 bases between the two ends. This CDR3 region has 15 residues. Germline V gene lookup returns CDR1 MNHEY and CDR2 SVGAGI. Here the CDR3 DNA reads TGTGCCAGCATCCCCTCAATCAGGGGCTCCTACGAGCAGTACTTC. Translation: CASIPSIRGSYEQYF.

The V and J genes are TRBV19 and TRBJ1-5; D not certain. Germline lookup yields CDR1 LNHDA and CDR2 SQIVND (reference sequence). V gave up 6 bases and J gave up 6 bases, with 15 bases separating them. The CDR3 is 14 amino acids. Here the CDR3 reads CASRNGLLLQPQHF. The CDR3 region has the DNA TGTGCCAGTAGAAACGGACTTTTGCTTCAGCCCCAGCATTTT.

The CDR3 nucleotides are TGTGCCAGCAGCTTCCGGGCCGTCAATCAGCCCCAGCATTTT. Translation gives CASSFRAVNQPQHF. The chain couples TRBV5-6 to TRBJ1-5, with D uncertain. CDR3 length: 14 amino acids. Trimming shortened V by 2 bases and J by 3 bases, and 9 bases separated the two germline ends. CDR1 and CDR2 from the germline V gene are SGHDT and YYEEEE.

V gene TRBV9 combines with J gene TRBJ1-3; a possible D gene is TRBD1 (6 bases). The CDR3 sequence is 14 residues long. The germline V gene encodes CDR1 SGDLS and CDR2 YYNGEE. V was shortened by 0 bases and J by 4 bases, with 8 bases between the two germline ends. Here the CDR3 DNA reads TGTGCCAGCAGCGTAGAAGGGGGAGGAAACACCATATATTTT. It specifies CASSVEGGGNTIYF.

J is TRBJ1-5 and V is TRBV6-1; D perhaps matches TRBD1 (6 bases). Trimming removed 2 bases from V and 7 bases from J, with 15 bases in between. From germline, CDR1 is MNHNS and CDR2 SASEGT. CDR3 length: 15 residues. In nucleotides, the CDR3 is TGTGCCAGCAGTGAACAAAGGTGGGGGGCCCAGCCCCAGCATTTT. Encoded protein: CASSEQRWGAQPQHF.